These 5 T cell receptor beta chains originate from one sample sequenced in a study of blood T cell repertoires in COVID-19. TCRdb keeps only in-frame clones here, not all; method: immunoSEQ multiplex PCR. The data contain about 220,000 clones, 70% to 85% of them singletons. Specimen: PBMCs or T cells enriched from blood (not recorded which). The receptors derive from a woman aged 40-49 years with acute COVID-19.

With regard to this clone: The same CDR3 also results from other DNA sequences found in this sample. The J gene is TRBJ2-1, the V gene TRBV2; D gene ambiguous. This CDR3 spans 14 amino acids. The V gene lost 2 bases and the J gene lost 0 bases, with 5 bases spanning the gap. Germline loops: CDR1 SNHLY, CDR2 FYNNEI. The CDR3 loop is CASSELSSYNEQFF. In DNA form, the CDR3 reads TGTGCCAGCAGTGAACTCAGCTCCTACAATGAGCAGTTCTTC.

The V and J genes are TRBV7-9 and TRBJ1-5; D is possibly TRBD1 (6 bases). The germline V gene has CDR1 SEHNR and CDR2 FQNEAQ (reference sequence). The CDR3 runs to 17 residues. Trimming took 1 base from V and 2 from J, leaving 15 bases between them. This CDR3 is CASSLGTVTTGNQPQHF. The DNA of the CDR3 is TGTGCCAGCAGCTTAGGGACAGTGACCACGGGCAATCAGCCCCAGCATTTT.

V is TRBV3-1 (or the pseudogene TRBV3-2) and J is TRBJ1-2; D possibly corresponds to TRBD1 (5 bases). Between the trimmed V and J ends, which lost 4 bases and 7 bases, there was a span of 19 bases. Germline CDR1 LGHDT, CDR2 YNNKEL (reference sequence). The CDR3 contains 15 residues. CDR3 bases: TGTGCCAGCAGCCCCCAGGACATCGCCGGGGGTGGCTACACCTTC. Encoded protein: CASSPQDIAGGGYTF.

CDR3 in amino acids: CASSRDKNTEAFF. The CDR3 DNA reads TGTGCCAGCAGCCGGGACAAGAACACTGAAGCTTTCTTT. The rearrangement joins TRBV7-3 to TRBJ1-1, with a tentative D call TRBD1 (6 bases). CDR1 is SGHTA and CDR2 is FQGTGA in the germline V gene. The CDR3 is 13 residues long. V was clipped by 5 bases and J by 1 base, with 8 bases between them.

The CDR3 loop reads CASSLTSNVAEQFF. CDR3 in DNA: TGTGCCAGCAGCTTGACTAGCAATGTGGCTGAGCAGTTCTTC. The genes are TRBV7-3 and TRBJ2-1; 7 nucleotides line up with TRBD2. CDR1 and CDR2 from the germline V gene are SGHTA and FQGTGA. V lost 3 bases, J lost 9 bases, and 8 bases stayed unmatched. The CDR3 extends over 14 amino acids. The full variable domain, completed using reference TRBV7-3 and TRBJ2-1, is GAGVSQTPSNKVTEKGKYVELRCDPISGHTALYWYRQSLGQGPEFLIYFQGTGAADDSGLPNDRFFAVRPEGSVSTLKIQRTERGDSAVYLCASSLTSNVAEQFFGPGTRLTVL.